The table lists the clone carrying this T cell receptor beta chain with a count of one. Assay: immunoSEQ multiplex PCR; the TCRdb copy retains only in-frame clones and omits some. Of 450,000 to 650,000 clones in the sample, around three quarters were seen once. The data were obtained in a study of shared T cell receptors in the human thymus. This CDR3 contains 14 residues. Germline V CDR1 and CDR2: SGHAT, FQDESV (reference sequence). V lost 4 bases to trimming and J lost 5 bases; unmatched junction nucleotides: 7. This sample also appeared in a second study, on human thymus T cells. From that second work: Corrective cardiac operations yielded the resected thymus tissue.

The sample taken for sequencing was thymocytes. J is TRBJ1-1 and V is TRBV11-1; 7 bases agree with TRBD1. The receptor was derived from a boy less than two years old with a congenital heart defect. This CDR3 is CASSSETGKTEAFF. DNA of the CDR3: TGTGCCAGCAGCTCGGAGACAGGGAAGACTGAAGCTTTCTTT.